This TCR beta chain was sequenced in a study of preoperative IRX-2 immunotherapy in early breast cancer. The CDR3 consists of 15 residues. CDR1 is SGHRS and CDR2 is YFSETQ in the germline V gene. Between the trimmed V and J ends, which lost 1 base and 5 bases, there was a span of 13 bases. Libraries were prepared by immunoSEQ multiplex PCR; TCRdb keeps only in-frame clonotypes and omits some of them. The table shows about 15,000 clones, with approximately 91% occurring only once. Treatment: preoperative locoregional IRX-2 cytokine immunotherapy. Samples came from a phase Ib trial of preoperative locoregional IRX-2 cytokine immunotherapy.

This clonotype was sampled from a human donor with breast cancer. This chain joins TRBV5-1 and TRBJ1-5, with D possibly being TRBD1 (5 bases). Specimen collection occurred from a patient treated with IRX-2 immunotherapy. CDR3 sequence: CASSLRPGRDQPQHF. In DNA, the CDR3 is TGCGCCAGCAGCTTGCGGCCAGGGCGCGATCAGCCCCAGCATTTT.